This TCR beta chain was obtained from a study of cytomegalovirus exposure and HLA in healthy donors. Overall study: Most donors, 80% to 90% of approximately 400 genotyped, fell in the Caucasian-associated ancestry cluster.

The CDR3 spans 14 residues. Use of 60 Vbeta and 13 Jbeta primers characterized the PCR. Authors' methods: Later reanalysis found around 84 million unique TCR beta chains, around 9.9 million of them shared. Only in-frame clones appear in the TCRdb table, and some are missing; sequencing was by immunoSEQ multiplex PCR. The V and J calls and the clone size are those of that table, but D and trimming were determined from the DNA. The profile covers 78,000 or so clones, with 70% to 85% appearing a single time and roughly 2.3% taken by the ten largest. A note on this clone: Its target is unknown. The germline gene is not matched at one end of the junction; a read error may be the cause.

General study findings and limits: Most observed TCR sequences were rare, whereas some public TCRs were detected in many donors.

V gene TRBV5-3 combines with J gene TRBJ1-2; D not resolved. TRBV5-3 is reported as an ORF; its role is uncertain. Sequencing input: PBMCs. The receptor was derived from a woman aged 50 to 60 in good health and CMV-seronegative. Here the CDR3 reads CARSLALSGYGYTF. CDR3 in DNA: TGTGCCAGAAGTTTGGCCCTGAGTGGCTATGGCTACACCTTC.